Detailed here is one T cell receptor (beta chain). The sample comes from a study of OX40 agonist ivuxolimab in advanced cancers. Across the study: Ivuxolimab is a fully human IgG2 antibody that activates OX40 (CD134). In this trial design, patients received ivuxolimab intravenously at 0.01 to 10 mg/kg every 2 weeks. One hepatocellular carcinoma and a couple of cutaneous melanoma patients partially responded.

Some clones are missing from TCRdb's copy, which holds only in-frame ones; the method was immunoSEQ multiplex PCR. The table lists about 50,000 clones, about 81% of them singletons, with around 7.1% in the top ten. Trimming at V came to 6 bases and at J to 7 bases, leaving 12 bases not matched to a gene. Germline lookup yields CDR1 MGHRA and CDR2 YSYEKL. The CDR3 length is 15 residues. The starting material was CD4+ or CD8+ T cells sorted from blood, obtained in a trial of the OX40 agonist ivuxolimab. J is TRBJ1-2 and V is TRBV4-1, with 9 bases fitting TRBD1. The source of this sequence is an adult with an advanced solid tumor such as melanoma, head and neck, liver or kidney cancer. CDR3 residues: CASRQFTGGAFGYTF. The CDR3 region has the DNA TGCGCCAGCAGACAATTTACAGGGGGCGCGTTTGGCTACACCTTC.